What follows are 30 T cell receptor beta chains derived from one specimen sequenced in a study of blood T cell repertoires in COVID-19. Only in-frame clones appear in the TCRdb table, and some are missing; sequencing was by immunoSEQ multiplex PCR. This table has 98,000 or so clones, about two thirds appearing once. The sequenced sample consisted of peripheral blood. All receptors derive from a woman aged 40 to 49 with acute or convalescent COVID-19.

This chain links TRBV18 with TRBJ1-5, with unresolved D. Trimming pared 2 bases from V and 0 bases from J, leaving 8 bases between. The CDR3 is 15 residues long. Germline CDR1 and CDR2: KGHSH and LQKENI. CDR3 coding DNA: TGTGCCAGCTCACCAGGTCGGGTTAGCAATCAGCCCCAGCATTTT. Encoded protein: CASSPGRVSNQPQHF.

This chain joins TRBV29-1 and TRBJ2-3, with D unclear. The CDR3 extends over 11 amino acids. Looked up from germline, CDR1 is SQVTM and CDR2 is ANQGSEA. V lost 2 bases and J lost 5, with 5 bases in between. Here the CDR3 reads CSVEHGDTQYF. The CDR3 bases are TGCAGCGTTGAACACGGAGATACGCAGTATTTT.

This CDR3 is CASSPSGRSSGANVLTF. Here the CDR3 DNA reads TGTGCCAGCAGCCCCTCGGGTAGGAGCTCTGGGGCCAACGTCCTGACTTTC. The V and J genes are TRBV3-1 (or the pseudogene TRBV3-2) and TRBJ2-6; D gene uncertain. CDR3 length: 17 residues. Trimming stripped 4 bases from V and 0 bases from J, with 13 bases between. Germline V gives CDR1 LGHDT, CDR2 YNNKEL (reference sequence).

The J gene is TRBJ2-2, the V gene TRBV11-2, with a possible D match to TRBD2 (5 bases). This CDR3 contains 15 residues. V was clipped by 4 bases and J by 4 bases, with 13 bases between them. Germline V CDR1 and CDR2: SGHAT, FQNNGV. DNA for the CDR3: TGTGCCAGCAGCTCAACTAGAGTTGGCACCGGGGAGCTGTTTTTT. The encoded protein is CASSSTRVGTGELFF. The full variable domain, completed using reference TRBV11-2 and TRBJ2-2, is EAGVAQSPRYKIIEKRQSVAFWCNPISGHATLYWYQQILGQGPKLLIQFQNNGVVDDSQLPKDRFSAERLKGVDSTLKIQPAKLEDSAVYLCASSSTRVGTGELFFGEGSRLTVL.

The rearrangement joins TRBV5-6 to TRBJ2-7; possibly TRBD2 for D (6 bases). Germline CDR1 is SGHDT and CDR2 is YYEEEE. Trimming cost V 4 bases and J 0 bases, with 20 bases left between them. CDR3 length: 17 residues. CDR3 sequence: CASSPMVAMGGSYEQYF. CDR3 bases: TGTGCCAGCAGCCCCATGGTTGCTATGGGGGGCTCCTACGAGCAGTACTTC.

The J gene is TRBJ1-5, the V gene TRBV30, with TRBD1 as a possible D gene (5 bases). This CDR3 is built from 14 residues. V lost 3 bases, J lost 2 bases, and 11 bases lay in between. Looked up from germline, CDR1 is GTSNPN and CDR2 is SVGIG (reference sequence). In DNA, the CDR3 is TGTGCCTGGAGCCAGGGTTCAGGCAATCAGCCCCAGCATTTT. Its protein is CAWSQGSGNQPQHF. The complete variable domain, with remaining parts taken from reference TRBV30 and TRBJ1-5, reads SQTIHQWPATLVQPVGSPLSLECTVEGTSNPNLYWYRQAAGRGLQLLFYSVGIGQISSEVPQNLSASRPQDRQFILSSKKLLLSDSGFYLCAWSQGSGNQPQHFGDGTRLSIL.

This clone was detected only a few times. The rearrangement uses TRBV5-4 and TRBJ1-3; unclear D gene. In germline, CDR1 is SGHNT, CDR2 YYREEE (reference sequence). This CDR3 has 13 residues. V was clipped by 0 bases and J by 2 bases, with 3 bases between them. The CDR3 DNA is TGTGCCAGCAGCTTGGCCACTGGAAACACCATATATTTT. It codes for CASSLATGNTIYF.

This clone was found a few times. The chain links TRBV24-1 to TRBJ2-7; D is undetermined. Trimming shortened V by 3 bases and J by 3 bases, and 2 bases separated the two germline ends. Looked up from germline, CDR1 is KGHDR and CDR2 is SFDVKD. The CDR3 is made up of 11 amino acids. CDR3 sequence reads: CATSDLYEQYF. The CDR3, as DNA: TGTGCCACCAGTGATCTCTACGAGCAGTACTTC.

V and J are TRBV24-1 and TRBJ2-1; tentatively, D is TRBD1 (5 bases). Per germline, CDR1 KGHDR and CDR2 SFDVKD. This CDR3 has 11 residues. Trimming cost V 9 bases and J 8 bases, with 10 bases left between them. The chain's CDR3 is CATSLGDEQFF. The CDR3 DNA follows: TGTGCCACCTCCTTAGGGGATGAGCAGTTCTTC.

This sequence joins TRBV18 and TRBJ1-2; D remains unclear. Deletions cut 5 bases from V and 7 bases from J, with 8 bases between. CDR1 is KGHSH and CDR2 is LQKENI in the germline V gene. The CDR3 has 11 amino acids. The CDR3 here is CASSGQAGYTF. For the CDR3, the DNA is TGTGCCAGCTCAGGGCAGGCTGGCTACACCTTC.

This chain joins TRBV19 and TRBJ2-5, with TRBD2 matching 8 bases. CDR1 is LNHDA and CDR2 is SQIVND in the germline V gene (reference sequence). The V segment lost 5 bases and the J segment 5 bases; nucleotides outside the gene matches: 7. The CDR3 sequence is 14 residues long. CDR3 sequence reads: CASSLGLAGETQYF. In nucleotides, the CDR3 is TGTGCCAGTAGTCTCGGACTAGCCGGGGAGACCCAGTACTTC.

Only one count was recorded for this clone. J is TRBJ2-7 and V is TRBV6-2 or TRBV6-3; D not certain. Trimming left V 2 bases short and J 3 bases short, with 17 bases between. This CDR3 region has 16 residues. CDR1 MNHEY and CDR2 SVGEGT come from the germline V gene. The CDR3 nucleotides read TGTGCCAGCAGTTACAACAGAGTCCGGCTCGGCTACGAGCAGTACTTC. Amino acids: CASSYNRVRLGYEQYF.

CDR3 nucleotides: TGTGCCAGCAGTCTTGTGACTAGCGGATACAATGAGCAGTTCTTC. This encodes CASSLVTSGYNEQFF. This rearrangement joins TRBV6-5 to TRBJ2-1, with 9 bases identical to TRBD2. The CDR3 loop spans 15 amino acids. V lost 5 bases and J lost 4; bases outside the gene matches: 6. Germline loops: CDR1 MNHEY, CDR2 SVGAGI.

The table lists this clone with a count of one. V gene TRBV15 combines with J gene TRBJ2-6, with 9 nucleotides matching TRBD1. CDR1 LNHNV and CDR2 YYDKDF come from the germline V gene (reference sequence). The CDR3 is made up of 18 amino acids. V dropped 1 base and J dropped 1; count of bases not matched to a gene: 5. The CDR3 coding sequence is TGTGCCACCAGCAGAGGTTCTGACAGGGGGTCTGGGGCCAACGTCCTGACTTTC. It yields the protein CATSRGSDRGSGANVLTF.

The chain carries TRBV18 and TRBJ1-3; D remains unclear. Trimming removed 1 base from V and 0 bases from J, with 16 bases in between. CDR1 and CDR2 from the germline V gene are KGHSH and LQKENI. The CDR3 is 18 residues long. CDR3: CASSPREAGTGSGNTIYF. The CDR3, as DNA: TGTGCCAGCTCACCACGAGAAGCTGGTACCGGCTCTGGAAACACCATATATTTT.

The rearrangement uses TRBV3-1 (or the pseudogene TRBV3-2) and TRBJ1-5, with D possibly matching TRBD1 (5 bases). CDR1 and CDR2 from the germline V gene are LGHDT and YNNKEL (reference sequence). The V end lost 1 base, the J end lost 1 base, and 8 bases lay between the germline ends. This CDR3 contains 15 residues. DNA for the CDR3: TGTGCCAGCAGCCAAGGGGGCAGAAGCAATCAGCCCCAGCATTTT. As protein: CASSQGGRSNQPQHF.

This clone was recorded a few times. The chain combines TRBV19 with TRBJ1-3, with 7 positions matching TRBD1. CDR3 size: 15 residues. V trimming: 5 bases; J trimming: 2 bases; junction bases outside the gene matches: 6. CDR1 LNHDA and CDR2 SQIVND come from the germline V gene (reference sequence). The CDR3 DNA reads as TGTGCCAGTAGTGCCGACAGGGAAGCTGGAAACACCATATATTTT. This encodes CASSADREAGNTIYF.

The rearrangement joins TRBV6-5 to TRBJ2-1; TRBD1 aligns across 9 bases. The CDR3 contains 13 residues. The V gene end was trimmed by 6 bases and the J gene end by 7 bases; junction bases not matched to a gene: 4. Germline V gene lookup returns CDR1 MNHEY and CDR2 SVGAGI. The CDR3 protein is CASSRTGENEQFF. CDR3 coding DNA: TGTGCCAGCAGCAGGACAGGGGAAAATGAGCAGTTCTTC.

CDR3 region: CASSKAETRCQETQYF. The CDR3 DNA sequence: TGTGCCAGCAGCAAAGCGGAAACTAGATGCCAAGAGACCCAGTACTTC. The gene calls are TRBV21-1 and TRBJ2-5; no check of the table's D call, TRBD2, against the DNA was made. TRBV21-1 constitutes a pseudogene. The CDR3 extends over 16 amino acids.

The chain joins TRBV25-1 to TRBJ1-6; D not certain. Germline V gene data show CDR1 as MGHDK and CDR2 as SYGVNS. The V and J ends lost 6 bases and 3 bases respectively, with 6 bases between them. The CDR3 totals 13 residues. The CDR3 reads CASRQNYNSPLHF. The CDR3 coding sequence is TGTGCCAGCAGACAGAACTATAATTCACCCCTCCACTTT.

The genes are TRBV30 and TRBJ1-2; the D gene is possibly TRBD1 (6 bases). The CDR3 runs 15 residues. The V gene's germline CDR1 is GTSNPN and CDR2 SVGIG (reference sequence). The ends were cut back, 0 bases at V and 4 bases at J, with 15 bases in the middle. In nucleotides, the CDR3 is TGTGCCTGGAGTGTAGTTCCCCAAGGGGGCTATGGCTACACCTTC. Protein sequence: CAWSVVPQGGYGYTF.

CDR3 sequence (DNA): TGTGCCAGCAGTTTCGGGACAGGGGGGATCTATGGCTACACCTTC. Protein product: CASSFGTGGIYGYTF. The chain employs TRBV6-2 or TRBV6-3 and TRBJ1-2; 11 positions agree with TRBD1. The trim removed 4 bases at V and 4 bases at J, leaving 5 bases unmatched. There are 15 residues in the CDR3. In germline, CDR1 is MNHEY, CDR2 SVGEGT.

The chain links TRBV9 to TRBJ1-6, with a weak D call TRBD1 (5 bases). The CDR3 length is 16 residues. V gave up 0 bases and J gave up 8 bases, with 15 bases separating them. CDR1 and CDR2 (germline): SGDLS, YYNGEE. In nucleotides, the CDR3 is TGTGCCAGCAGCGTAGAAGCTAGGGGAACGGATTCACCCCTCCACTTT. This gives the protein CASSVEARGTDSPLHF.

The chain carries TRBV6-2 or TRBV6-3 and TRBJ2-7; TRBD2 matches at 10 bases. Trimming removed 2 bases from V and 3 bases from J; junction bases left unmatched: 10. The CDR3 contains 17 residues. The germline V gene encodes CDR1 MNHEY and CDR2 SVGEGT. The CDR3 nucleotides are TGTGCCAGCAGTTACACAGGGAGCGGGGGGGCTCGCTACGAGCAGTACTTC. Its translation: CASSYTGSGGARYEQYF.

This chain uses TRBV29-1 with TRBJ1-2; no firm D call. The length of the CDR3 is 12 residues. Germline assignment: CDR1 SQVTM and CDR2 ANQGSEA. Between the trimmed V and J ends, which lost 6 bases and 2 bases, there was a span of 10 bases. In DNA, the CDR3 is TGCAGCGTCGCCGACACAAACTATGGCTACACCTTC. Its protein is CSVADTNYGYTF.

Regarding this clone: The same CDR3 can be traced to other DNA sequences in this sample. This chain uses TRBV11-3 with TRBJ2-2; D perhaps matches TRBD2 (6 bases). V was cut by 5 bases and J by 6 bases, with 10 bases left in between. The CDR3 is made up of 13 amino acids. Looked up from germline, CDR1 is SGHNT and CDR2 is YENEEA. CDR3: CASSPGVAGELFF. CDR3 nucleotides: TGTGCCAGCAGCCCGGGGGTAGCCGGGGAGCTGTTTTTT.

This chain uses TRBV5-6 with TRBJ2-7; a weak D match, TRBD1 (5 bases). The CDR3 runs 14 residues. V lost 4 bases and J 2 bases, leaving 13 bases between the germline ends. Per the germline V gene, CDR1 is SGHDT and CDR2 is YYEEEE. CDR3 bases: TGTGCCAGCAGCCTGGTTGACAGACCCTACGAGCAGTACTTC. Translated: CASSLVDRPYEQYF. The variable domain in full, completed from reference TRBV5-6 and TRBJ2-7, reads DAGVTQSPTHLIKTRGQQVTLRCSPKSGHDTVSWYQQALGQGPQFIFQYYEEEERQRGNFPDRFSGHQFPNYSSELNVNALLLGDSALYLCASSLVDRPYEQYFGPGTRLTVT.

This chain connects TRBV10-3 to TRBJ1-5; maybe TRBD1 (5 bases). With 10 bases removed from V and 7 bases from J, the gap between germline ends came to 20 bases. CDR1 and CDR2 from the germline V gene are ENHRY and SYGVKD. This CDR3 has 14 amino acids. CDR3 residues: CANAEQGEGQPQHF. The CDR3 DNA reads TGTGCCAACGCCGAACAAGGGGAAGGCCAGCCCCAGCATTTT.

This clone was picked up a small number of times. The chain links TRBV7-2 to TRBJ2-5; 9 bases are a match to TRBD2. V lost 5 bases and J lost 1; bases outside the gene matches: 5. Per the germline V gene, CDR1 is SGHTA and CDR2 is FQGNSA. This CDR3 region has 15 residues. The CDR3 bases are TGTGCCAGCAGCGAAAGAGCGGGGGGCCAAGAGACCCAGTACTTC. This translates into CASSERAGGQETQYF. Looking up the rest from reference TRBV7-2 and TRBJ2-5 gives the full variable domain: GAGVSQSPSNKVTEKGKDVELRCDPISGHTALYWYRQSLGQGLEFLIYFQGNSAPDKSGLPSDRFSAERTGGSVSTLTIQRTQQEDSAVYLCASSERAGGQETQYFGPGTRLLVL.

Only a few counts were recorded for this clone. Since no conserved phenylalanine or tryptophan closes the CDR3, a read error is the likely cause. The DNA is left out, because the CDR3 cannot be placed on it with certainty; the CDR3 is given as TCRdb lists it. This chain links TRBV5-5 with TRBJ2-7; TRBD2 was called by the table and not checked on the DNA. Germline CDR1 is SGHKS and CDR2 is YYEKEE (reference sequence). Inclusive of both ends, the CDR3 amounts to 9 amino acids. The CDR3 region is CASSLKPGD.